This TCR beta chain is from a study of blood T cell repertoires in COVID-19. The data were produced by immunoSEQ multiplex PCR, yet TCRdb's version contains in-frame clones alone and is incomplete. The data show 150,000 to 200,000 clones, roughly 80% seen once. This clone was found once. The germline gives CDR1 LGHDT, CDR2 YNNKEL (reference sequence). CDR3 length equals 17 residues. V lost 4 bases to trimming and J lost 4 bases; unmatched junction nucleotides: 11. The sequenced sample was peripheral blood. The clonotype was recovered from a woman aged 80 or over with acute or convalescent COVID-19. The V call is TRBV3-1 (or the pseudogene TRBV3-2), the J call TRBJ2-2, with 8 bases that match TRBD1. The CDR3 DNA follows: TGTGCCAGCAGCCCGTTGCAGGGGGCTGGGGGCACCGGGGAGCTGTTTTTT. This sequence encodes CASSPLQGAGGTGELFF.